Below are 26 T cell receptor beta chains sequenced from a single sample in a study of control samples from healthy donors and cancer patients. This table comes from immunoSEQ multiplex PCR, and its TCRdb copy is limited to in-frame clones, with some not included. The data contain roughly 180,000 clones, more than 90% of them seen just once; the ten biggest clones take up around 2%. Input material: blood. These receptor sequences come from a woman aged 40-49 years in good health.

The chain uses TRBV4-1 and TRBJ1-1, with a possible D match to TRBD1 (5 bases). Looked up from germline, CDR1 is MGHRA and CDR2 is YSYEKL. This CDR3 region has 14 residues. The V gene lost 5 bases and the J gene lost 5 bases, with 15 bases spanning the gap. CDR3 nucleotides: TGCGCCAGCAGCGCCCCCCGGGGGGGGACTGAAGCTTTCTTT. Protein: CASSAPRGGTEAFF.

The rearrangement uses TRBV5-4 and TRBJ2-3, with a possible D match to TRBD1 (6 bases). Trimming cost V 4 bases and J 5 bases, with 14 bases left between them. Looked up from germline, CDR1 is SGHNT and CDR2 is YYREEE (reference sequence). The CDR3 has 14 amino acids. In DNA, the CDR3 is TGTGCCAGCAGCATTGGACAGCTGGGAGATACGCAGTATTTT. Protein: CASSIGQLGDTQYF.

The table lists this clone with a few counts. V gene TRBV19 combines with J gene TRBJ2-7; D call uncertain. Trimming left V 3 bases short and J 0 bases short, with 9 bases between. Germline CDR1 is LNHDA and CDR2 is SQIVND (reference sequence). The CDR3 is made up of 14 amino acids. The CDR3 coding sequence is TGTGCCAGTAGTATTTCGGCAGTCTCCTACGAGCAGTACTTC. Translated, it gives CASSISAVSYEQYF.

The rearrangement joins TRBV7-8 to TRBJ1-5; D gene unclear. With 1 base removed from V and 0 bases from J, the gap between germline ends came to 7 bases. CDR3 size: 15 residues. CDR1 SGHVS and CDR2 FQNEAQ come from the germline V gene. As DNA, the CDR3 is TGTGCCAGCAGCTTAGTAGGTTATAGCAATCAGCCCCAGCATTTT. Its translation is CASSLVGYSNQPQHF.

This clone was counted a single time. The CDR3 is CATRGETAQAFF. The CDR3 DNA sequence: TGTGCCACCCGGGGAGAGACAGCTCAAGCTTTCTTT. The chain has TRBV24-1 and TRBJ1-1, with D maybe TRBD1 (5 bases). From germline, CDR1 is KGHDR and CDR2 SFDVKD. CDR3 length: 12 residues. Trimming shortened V by 9 bases and J by 9 bases, and 16 bases separated the two germline ends.

J is TRBJ2-3 and V is TRBV19; TRBD2 agrees at 8 bases. The CDR3 sequence is 17 residues long. CDR1 is LNHDA and CDR2 is SQIVND in the germline V gene (reference sequence). With 4 bases clipped from V and 4 bases from J, the junction kept 13 bases outside the gene matches. The CDR3 sequence: CASSKAGAHPPADTQYF. DNA of the CDR3: TGTGCCAGTAGTAAAGCGGGGGCGCATCCCCCTGCAGATACGCAGTATTTT.

The J gene is TRBJ1-1, the V gene TRBV4-1; the D is unclear. The CDR3 has 14 amino acids. Trimming stripped 1 base from V and 1 base from J, with 7 bases between. In germline, CDR1 is MGHRA, CDR2 YSYEKL. Here the CDR3 DNA reads TGCGCCAGCAGCCAAGCGAGGGAGAACACTGAAGCTTTCTTT. Its translation: CASSQARENTEAFF.

The chain joins TRBV4-1 to TRBJ1-2, with TRBD1 matching over 7 bases. Germline V gene lookup returns CDR1 MGHRA and CDR2 YSYEKL. The trim removed 1 base at V and 2 bases at J, leaving 10 bases unmatched. The CDR3 runs to 17 residues. The CDR3 is CASSQGRARGTNYGYTF. In DNA form, the CDR3 reads TGCGCCAGCAGCCAAGGCCGCGCCAGGGGGACGAACTATGGCTACACCTTC.

The CDR3 DNA sequence: TGTGCCAGCAGCTTGGTTGGGTTGGGAGGCACTGAAGCTTTCTTT. This gives the protein CASSLVGLGGTEAFF. This chain links TRBV5-5 with TRBJ1-1; D remains unclear. Trimming left V 0 bases short and J 4 bases short, with 13 bases between. The length of the CDR3 is 15 residues. CDR1 is SGHKS, CDR2 YYEKEE, per germline (reference sequence).

In this sample, this clone turned up once. The chain is built from TRBV7-9 and TRBJ1-6, with a weak D call TRBD1 (5 bases). Trimming left V 5 bases short and J 14 bases short, with 19 bases between. The V gene's germline CDR1 is SEHNR and CDR2 FQNEAQ (reference sequence). The CDR3 covers 14 residues. The CDR3 reads CASSPGTIGFTLHF. CDR3 DNA sequence: TGTGCCAGCAGCCCCGGGACCATAGGTTTCACCCTCCACTTT.

Here the CDR3 reads CASSDGQGAGETQYF. CDR3 nucleotide sequence: TGTGCCAGCAGCGACGGACAGGGGGCGGGGGAGACCCAGTACTTC. The chain is built from TRBV11-3 and TRBJ2-5; TRBD1 matches 11 bases. The CDR3 is 15 residues long. Germline loops: CDR1 SGHNT, CDR2 YENEEA. The ends lost 5 bases at V and 5 bases at J; junction bases unmatched: 7. The variable domain in full, completed from reference TRBV11-3 and TRBJ2-5, reads EAGVVQSPRYKIIEKKQPVAFWCNPISGHNTLYWYLQNLGQGPELLIRYENEEAVDDSQLPKDRFSAERLKGVDSTLKIQPAELGDSAVYLCASSDGQGAGETQYFGPGTRLLVL.

V gene TRBV5-1 combines with J gene TRBJ2-1; 8 positions agree with TRBD2. CDR3 length: 16 residues. Germline V gene sequence: CDR1 SGHRS, CDR2 YFSETQ. With 4 bases clipped from V and 12 bases from J, the junction kept 18 bases outside the gene matches. For the CDR3, the DNA is TGCGCCAGCAGCCGCACTAGCGGACCCTACAATGAGGGGCAGTTCTTC. This gives the protein CASSRTSGPYNEGQFF.

The J gene is TRBJ2-1, the V gene TRBV7-7; 8 positions agree with TRBD2. Losses at the gene ends were 1 base for V and 1 base for J; bases not matched to a gene: 3. The CDR3 is 16 amino acids. Looked up from germline, CDR1 is SSHAT and CDR2 is FNYEAQ (reference sequence). The CDR3 nucleotides are TGTGCCAGCAGCTTAGGTAGCGGGGCATCCTACAATGAGCAGTTCTTC. It yields the protein CASSLGSGASYNEQFF.

The chain combines TRBV18 with TRBJ2-7; perhaps TRBD1 as D (5 bases). Trimming left V 4 bases short and J 5 bases short, with 18 bases between. CDR1 is KGHSH and CDR2 is LQKENI in the germline V gene. The CDR3 covers 15 residues. CDR3 nucleotides: TGTGCCAGCTCACTCTTCTTCAAGGGGCAGGACGAGCAGTACTTC. Translation: CASSLFFKGQDEQYF.

The V and J genes are TRBV5-1 and TRBJ2-5; D unclear. Trimming shortened V by 0 bases and J by 5 bases, and 8 bases separated the two germline ends. Germline V gene lookup returns CDR1 SGHRS and CDR2 YFSETQ. The CDR3 is 13 residues long. Written as DNA, the CDR3 is TGCGCCAGCAGCTTGGAGCCCCTGGAGACCCAGTACTTC. This gives the protein CASSLEPLETQYF.

V is TRBV19 and J is TRBJ1-5; D gene uncertain. The CDR3 length is 12 residues. Germline V gene sequence: CDR1 LNHDA, CDR2 SQIVND (reference sequence). V was pared by 3 bases and J by 5 bases, with 5 bases between. DNA of the CDR3: TGTGCCAGTAGTATTAGGGATCAGCCCCAGCATTTT. It yields the protein CASSIRDQPQHF.

The genes are TRBV29-1 and TRBJ1-4; D unclear. CDR3 length: 14 amino acids. Germline V CDR1 and CDR2: SQVTM, ANQGSEA. V was clipped by 4 bases and J by 0 bases, with 9 bases between them. CDR3 bases: TGCAGCGTTGTTCCTCTAGCAACTAATGAAAAACTGTTTTTT. It translates to CSVVPLATNEKLFF. Variable domain in full (rest from reference TRBV29-1 and TRBJ1-4): SAVISQKPSRDICQRGTSLTIQCQVDSQVTMMFWYRQQPGQSLTLIATANQGSEATYESGFVIDKFPISRPNLTFSTLTVSNMSPEDSSIYLCSVVPLATNEKLFFGSGTQLSVL.

This clone was detected only once. This chain connects TRBV5-1 to TRBJ2-4, with D perhaps TRBD1 or TRBD2 (6 bases each). CDR3 size: 16 residues. V lost 2 bases and J lost 7, with 19 bases in between. The V gene's germline CDR1 is SGHRS and CDR2 YFSETQ. The CDR3 loop reads CASSLGPRGGGNIQYF. The CDR3 bases are TGCGCCAGCAGCTTAGGACCCAGGGGAGGTGGGAACATTCAGTACTTC.

This clone has only a few counts. The chain uses TRBV3-1 (or the pseudogene TRBV3-2) and TRBJ2-3; 7 positions match TRBD1. V was clipped by 3 bases and J by 6 bases; unmatched bases: 9. This CDR3 spans 15 amino acids. Germline V lookup: CDR1 LGHDT, CDR2 YNNKEL (reference sequence). Here the CDR3 DNA reads TGTGCCAGCAGCCACCCCTCCGCCAGGGGGGATACGCAGTATTTT. Translating gives CASSHPSARGDTQYF.

The chain recombines TRBV5-1 with TRBJ1-1; 7 bases map to TRBD1. V gave up 4 bases and J gave up 0 bases; unmatched junction bases: 9. Germline CDR1 is SGHRS and CDR2 is YFSETQ. The CDR3 contains 16 residues. In DNA form, the CDR3 reads TGCGCCAGCAGCCTTGGGACAGTAATTATGAACACTGAAGCTTTCTTT. Encoded protein: CASSLGTVIMNTEAFF.

V gene TRBV5-1 combines with J gene TRBJ2-3; D is possibly TRBD2 (6 bases). V was trimmed by 0 bases and J by 6 bases, leaving 11 bases between them. Germline V gives CDR1 SGHRS, CDR2 YFSETQ. The CDR3 length is 14 residues. The CDR3 reads CASSLAGGVDTQYF. The CDR3 bases are TGCGCCAGCAGCTTGGCCGGCGGGGTGGATACGCAGTATTTT. The full variable domain, in which reference TRBV5-1 and TRBJ2-3 provide the parts outside the CDR3, is KAGVTQTPRYLIKTRGQQVTLSCSPISGHRSVSWYQQTPGQGLQFLFEYFSETQRNKGNFPGRFSGRQFSNSRSEMNVSTLELGDSALYLCASSLAGGVDTQYFGPGTRLTVL.

The J gene is TRBJ1-6, the V gene TRBV7-2, with D perhaps TRBD1 (5 bases). Trimming removed 5 bases at V and 6 bases at J, with 14 bases between. Germline CDR1 and CDR2: SGHTA and FQGNSA. The CDR3 length is 15 residues. CDR3 nucleotide sequence: TGTGCCAGCAGCCTCCATCATGGGGGTAATTCACCCCTCCACTTT. Residues: CASSLHHGGNSPLHF.

This chain uses TRBV13 with TRBJ1-4; maybe TRBD1 (5 bases). The germline V gene encodes CDR1 PRHDT and CDR2 FYEKMQ (reference sequence). The CDR3 loop spans 13 amino acids. Trimming shortened V by 6 bases and J by 7 bases, and 12 bases separated the two germline ends. For the CDR3, the DNA is TGTGCCAGCAGGGGTCAGGGTCCTGAAAAACTGTTTTTT. Translating gives CASRGQGPEKLFF.

The V call is TRBV4-1, the J call TRBJ1-3; the D is unclear. The CDR3 has 15 residues. In germline, CDR1 is MGHRA, CDR2 YSYEKL. Trimming cost V 0 bases and J 8 bases, with 14 bases left between them. In DNA form, the CDR3 reads TGCGCCAGCAGCCAAGATGACCGGGCGGGATACACCATATATTTT. Amino acids: CASSQDDRAGYTIYF.

The gene calls are TRBV5-1 and TRBJ2-5, with TRBD2 as a possible D gene (6 bases). The CDR3 runs 16 residues. V was clipped by 4 bases and J by 5 bases, with 21 bases between them. Per germline, CDR1 SGHRS and CDR2 YFSETQ. The CDR3 bases are TGCGCCAGCAGCGCCGCGGGACTCCCGTTTGGGGAGACCCAGTACTTC. This translates into CASSAAGLPFGETQYF. Combining the CDR3 with reference TRBV5-1 and TRBJ2-5 gives the whole variable domain KAGVTQTPRYLIKTRGQQVTLSCSPISGHRSVSWYQQTPGQGLQFLFEYFSETQRNKGNFPGRFSGRQFSNSRSEMNVSTLELGDSALYLCASSAAGLPFGETQYFGPGTRLLVL.

V gene TRBV7-9 combines with J gene TRBJ2-3; 10 bases are a match to TRBD1. The CDR3 contains 14 residues. The germline V gene has CDR1 SEHNR and CDR2 FQNEAQ (reference sequence). The ends lost 9 bases at V and 2 bases at J; junction bases unmatched: 5. The CDR3 region has the DNA TGTGCCAGATCCGGGACAGGGGACACAGATACGCAGTATTTT. It encodes CARSGTGDTDTQYF.